This is a list of T cell receptor beta chains from one sample in a study of beta chain features in type 1 diabetes. Using immunoSEQ multiplex PCR, the repertoire was profiled, and TCRdb retains in-frame clones only, with some absent. The data hold nearly 350,000 clones, with roughly a tenth observed a single time. Sequences were obtained from central memory CD4+ T cells from blood. The receptors shown here come from a man aged 25 to 40 with type 1 diabetes. Both conserved end residues are part of each CDR3. Fields, in order: clone size, J gene, V gene, D gene, CDR3 DNA, CDR3 protein. A D gene is named only where the DNA matches it firmly. Clone size is not always given. Where it is, it says once, few, many or a class for expanded clones.

clone_size: .
j_call: TRBJ2-3
v_call: TRBV10-2
d_call: .
cdr3_nt: TGCGCCAGCAGTGAGGGTGATACGCAGTATTTT
cdr3_aa: CASSEGDTQYF

clone_size: .
j_call: TRBJ2-5
v_call: TRBV5-6
d_call: TRBD2
cdr3_nt: TGTGCCAGCAGCTTGGCTGGGACTAGCCTCCAAGAGACCCAGTACTTC
cdr3_aa: CASSLAGTSLQETQYF

clone_size: .
j_call: TRBJ2-3
v_call: TRBV5-5
d_call: TRBD1
cdr3_nt: TGTGCCAGCAGCTTACAGGGGCACAGCACAGATACGCAGTATTTT
cdr3_aa: CASSLQGHSTDTQYF

clone_size: few
j_call: TRBJ1-5
v_call: TRBV5-8
d_call: .
cdr3_nt: TGTGCCAGCAGCTTACGACAGGTGAATCAGCCCCAGCATTTT
cdr3_aa: CASSLRQVNQPQHF

clone_size: .
j_call: TRBJ1-2
v_call: TRBV2
d_call: .
cdr3_nt: TGTGCCAGCAGTGGACCCGTAACCTATGGCTACACCTTC
cdr3_aa: CASSGPVTYGYTF

clone_size: .
j_call: TRBJ2-3
v_call: TRBV27
d_call: .
cdr3_nt: TGTGCCAGCAGCTGGGGCCGGGCCACAGATACGCAGTATTTT
cdr3_aa: CASSWGRATDTQYF

clone_size: many
j_call: TRBJ1-2
v_call: TRBV19
d_call: TRBD1
cdr3_nt: TGTGCCAGTAGTGCGGGACAGGGAGGTGGCTACACCTTC
cdr3_aa: CASSAGQGGGYTF

clone_size: few
j_call: TRBJ1-1
v_call: TRBV7-2
d_call: .
cdr3_nt: TGTGCCAGCAGCAGAACCGGGACATCGAACACTGAAGCTTTCTTT
cdr3_aa: CASSRTGTSNTEAFF

clone_size: few
j_call: TRBJ1-3
v_call: TRBV7-2
d_call: TRBD1
cdr3_nt: TGTGCCAGCAGCTCGGGACAGTTACTCGGAAACACCATATATTTT
cdr3_aa: CASSSGQLLGNTIYF

clone_size: .
j_call: TRBJ1-2
v_call: TRBV2
d_call: .
cdr3_nt: TGTGCCAGCATTTCCTTGGAGGGAGCTAGCGGCTACACCTTC
cdr3_aa: CASISLEGASGYTF

clone_size: few
j_call: TRBJ2-1
v_call: TRBV7-9
d_call: TRBD2
cdr3_nt: TGCGCCAGCAGCCCCCAGGAGGGAGGGTATGAGCAGTTCTTC
cdr3_aa: CASSPQEGGYEQFF

clone_size: .
j_call: TRBJ2-5
v_call: TRBV11-2
d_call: .
cdr3_nt: TGTGCCAGCAGCGACGGTCAGGGCCCTGAGACCCAGTACTTC
cdr3_aa: CASSDGQGPETQYF

clone_size: few
j_call: TRBJ1-4
v_call: TRBV5-1
d_call: TRBD1
cdr3_nt: TGCGCCAGCAGCTTGGCACAGGGGGGCGGCGAAAAACTGTTTTTT
cdr3_aa: CASSLAQGGGEKLFF

clone_size: .
j_call: TRBJ1-2
v_call: TRBV6-6
d_call: .
cdr3_nt: TGTGCCAGCACCCCCCGGGGGGCCGATGGCTACACCTTC
cdr3_aa: CASTPRGADGYTF

clone_size: few
j_call: TRBJ1-2
v_call: TRBV4-2
d_call: .
cdr3_nt: TGTGCCAGCAGCCAAGACGCCCGGGAGTATGGCTACACCTTC
cdr3_aa: CASSQDAREYGYTF

clone_size: .
j_call: TRBJ2-3
v_call: TRBV7-9
d_call: .
cdr3_nt: TGTGCCAGCAGTTCTTACACAGATACGCAGTATTTT
cdr3_aa: CASSSYTDTQYF

clone_size: .
j_call: TRBJ2-5
v_call: TRBV12-5
d_call: .
cdr3_nt: TGTGCTAGTGGTTTGCCTGAAGAGACCCAGTACTTC
cdr3_aa: CASGLPEETQYF

clone_size: many
j_call: TRBJ2-1
v_call: TRBV10-1
d_call: TRBD1
cdr3_nt: TGCGCCCGATTGGCGGACAGGGGTCAGAAGGGTGAGCAGTTCTTC
cdr3_aa: CARLADRGQKGEQFF

clone_size: few
j_call: TRBJ2-1
v_call: TRBV7-9
d_call: TRBD1
cdr3_nt: TGTGCCAGCAGCATCAGACAGGGATCCTACAATGAGCAGTTCTTC
cdr3_aa: CASSIRQGSYNEQFF

clone_size: few
j_call: TRBJ1-6
v_call: TRBV2
d_call: .
cdr3_nt: TGTGCCAGCACCATATATCCCGCCAATTATAATTCACCCCTCCACTTT
cdr3_aa: CASTIYPANYNSPLHF

clone_size: few
j_call: TRBJ2-7
v_call: TRBV10-3
d_call: .
cdr3_nt: TGTGCCATCAAGAAGTCCTATGAAGACGAGCAGTACTTC
cdr3_aa: CAIKKSYEDEQYF

clone_size: .
j_call: TRBJ1-1
v_call: TRBV20-1
d_call: .
cdr3_nt: TGCAGTGCTAGAGTGGACACTGAAGCTTTCTTT
cdr3_aa: CSARVDTEAFF

clone_size: few
j_call: TRBJ2-3
v_call: TRBV20-1
d_call: .
cdr3_nt: TGCAGTGCTTGGAGGGGTACGCAGTATTTT
cdr3_aa: CSAWRGTQYF

clone_size: .
j_call: TRBJ1-2
v_call: TRBV29-1
d_call: .
cdr3_nt: TGCAGCGTTGACGAGGGAAGCTATGGCTACACCTTC
cdr3_aa: CSVDEGSYGYTF

clone_size: .
j_call: TRBJ1-5
v_call: TRBV18
d_call: .
cdr3_nt: TGTGCCAGCTCACCCCGGGCCCGGGAACAGCCCCAGCATTTT
cdr3_aa: CASSPRAREQPQHF

clone_size: few
j_call: TRBJ2-7
v_call: TRBV2
d_call: TRBD1
cdr3_nt: TGTGCCGGTTCCGGGACAGGGGGCAACGAGCAGTACTTC
cdr3_aa: CAGSGTGGNEQYF

clone_size: few
j_call: TRBJ2-5
v_call: TRBV4-3
d_call: .
cdr3_nt: TGCGCCAGCAGCCAGAACACAGATCGGGGGACCCAGTACTTC
cdr3_aa: CASSQNTDRGTQYF

clone_size: few
j_call: TRBJ1-3
v_call: TRBV25-1
d_call: .
cdr3_nt: TGTGCCAGCAGTGAAGGCCGACGTGGAAACACCATATATTTT
cdr3_aa: CASSEGRRGNTIYF

clone_size: .
j_call: TRBJ2-5
v_call: TRBV2
d_call: .
cdr3_nt: TGTGCCAGCAACATCCAGCTTCAAGAGACCCAGTACTTC
cdr3_aa: CASNIQLQETQYF

clone_size: few
j_call: TRBJ2-2
v_call: TRBV4-3
d_call: .
cdr3_nt: TGCGCCAGCAGCCAAGGTTCCGGCCTGAAAACCGGGGAGCTGTTTTTT
cdr3_aa: CASSQGSGLKTGELFF

clone_size: .
j_call: TRBJ1-3
v_call: TRBV7-6
d_call: TRBD1
cdr3_nt: TGTGCCAGCAGCCGACAGGGAGGCCCTGGAAACACCATATATTTT
cdr3_aa: CASSRQGGPGNTIYF

clone_size: many
j_call: TRBJ2-1
v_call: TRBV7-2
d_call: TRBD1
cdr3_nt: TGTCAGGGGGTAGTAACCTACAATGAGCAGTTCTTC
cdr3_aa: CQGVVTYNEQFF

clone_size: many
j_call: TRBJ2-7
v_call: TRBV27
d_call: .
cdr3_nt: TGTGCCAGCAGTACCGTGACAGAAATGGACGAGCAGTACTTC
cdr3_aa: CASSTVTEMDEQYF

clone_size: .
j_call: TRBJ1-1
v_call: TRBV7-2
d_call: TRBD1
cdr3_nt: TGTGCCAGCAGCACCAGGGACAGGGGGCGGCCTGAAGCTTTCTTT
cdr3_aa: CASSTRDRGRPEAFF

clone_size: .
j_call: TRBJ2-1
v_call: TRBV7-2
d_call: TRBD1
cdr3_nt: TGTGCCAGCAGCTTTGGGACAGGGGACTACAATGAGCAGTTCTTC
cdr3_aa: CASSFGTGDYNEQFF

clone_size: few
j_call: TRBJ1-1
v_call: TRBV5-1
d_call: TRBD1
cdr3_nt: TGCGCCAGCAGCCCTGGGGCACAGGGGGCTGAAGCTTTCTTT
cdr3_aa: CASSPGAQGAEAFF

clone_size: .
j_call: TRBJ2-1
v_call: TRBV6-6
d_call: .
cdr3_nt: TGTGCCAGCAGTTTGAGGGGGTTCAATGAGCAGTTCTTC
cdr3_aa: CASSLRGFNEQFF

clone_size: .
j_call: TRBJ2-2
v_call: TRBV27
d_call: TRBD2
cdr3_nt: TGTGCCAGCACCTCACGGGGGGGCAACACCGGGGAGCTGTTTTTT
cdr3_aa: CASTSRGGNTGELFF

clone_size: .
j_call: TRBJ2-7
v_call: TRBV30
d_call: .
cdr3_nt: TGTGCCTGGGGCGGAGATTACGAGCAGTACTTC
cdr3_aa: CAWGGDYEQYF

clone_size: .
j_call: TRBJ1-2
v_call: TRBV6-5
d_call: .
cdr3_nt: TGTGCCAGCAGTTACGCCAAAAATGACTATGGCTACACCTTC
cdr3_aa: CASSYAKNDYGYTF

clone_size: few
j_call: TRBJ2-3
v_call: TRBV7-2
d_call: TRBD2
cdr3_nt: TGTGCCAGCAGCCTCGCGACCGGGACTAGCGTATATTTT
cdr3_aa: CASSLATGTSVYF

clone_size: .
j_call: TRBJ2-3
v_call: TRBV7-2
d_call: .
cdr3_nt: TGTGCCAGCAGCTCTAGACCTAGCACAGATACGCAGTATTTT
cdr3_aa: CASSSRPSTDTQYF

clone_size: few
j_call: TRBJ1-4
v_call: TRBV7-9
d_call: .
cdr3_nt: TGTGCCAGCAGCTTATTGGGATCTGCGGAAAAACTGTTTTTT
cdr3_aa: CASSLLGSAEKLFF

clone_size: few
j_call: TRBJ2-3
v_call: TRBV29-1
d_call: .
cdr3_nt: TGCAGCGTTGTGGGCAGCTTAATCTCCACAGATACGCAGTATTTT
cdr3_aa: CSVVGSLISTDTQYF

clone_size: few
j_call: TRBJ2-5
v_call: TRBV2
d_call: .
cdr3_nt: TGTGCCAGCAAGGGGCCCGGAGAGACCCAGTACTTC
cdr3_aa: CASKGPGETQYF

clone_size: few
j_call: TRBJ2-7
v_call: TRBV29-1
d_call: .
cdr3_nt: TGCAGCGTTGTGGTCTCCTACGAGCAGTACTTC
cdr3_aa: CSVVVSYEQYF

clone_size: .
j_call: TRBJ1-2
v_call: TRBV25-1
d_call: .
cdr3_nt: TGTGCCAGCAGTGTCGGGTACTCAGGGTTTGGCTACACCTTC
cdr3_aa: CASSVGYSGFGYTF

clone_size: few
j_call: TRBJ1-1
v_call: TRBV7-9
d_call: .
cdr3_nt: TGTGCCAGCAGCCCCGAGGGCGGGACTGAAGCTTTCTTT
cdr3_aa: CASSPEGGTEAFF

clone_size: .
j_call: TRBJ2-1
v_call: TRBV15
d_call: TRBD1
cdr3_nt: TGCGCCACCAGCAGAGCTGGACAGGGATACAATGAGCAGTTCTTC
cdr3_aa: CATSRAGQGYNEQFF

clone_size: .
j_call: TRBJ2-5
v_call: TRBV20-1
d_call: .
cdr3_nt: TGCAGTGCTGGGGTTGTGGAGACCCAGTACTTC
cdr3_aa: CSAGVVETQYF

clone_size: few
j_call: TRBJ1-6
v_call: TRBV2
d_call: TRBD1
cdr3_nt: TGTGCCAGCATCCCACAGGGGAACAATTCACCCCTCCACTTT
cdr3_aa: CASIPQGNNSPLHF

clone_size: few
j_call: TRBJ1-5
v_call: TRBV6-5
d_call: .
cdr3_nt: TGTGCCAGCAGTCCCGGACGGGGTAGGGGTCAGCCCCAGCATTTT
cdr3_aa: CASSPGRGRGQPQHF